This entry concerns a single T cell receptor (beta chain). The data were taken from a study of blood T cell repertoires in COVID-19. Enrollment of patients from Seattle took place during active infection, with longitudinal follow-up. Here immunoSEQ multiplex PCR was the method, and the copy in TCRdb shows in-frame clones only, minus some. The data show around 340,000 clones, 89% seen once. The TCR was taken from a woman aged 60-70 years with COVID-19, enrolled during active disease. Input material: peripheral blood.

The CDR3 sequence: CASSLLNPGLDEQYF. The CDR3 DNA reads as TGCGCCAGCAGCCTCCTGAACCCAGGGTTAGACGAGCAGTACTTC. The chain is built from TRBV5-1 and TRBJ2-7, with D perhaps matching TRBD1 (5 bases). The CDR3 consists of 15 residues. V lost 4 bases and J lost 5, with 19 bases in between. The germline gives CDR1 SGHRS, CDR2 YFSETQ. Using reference TRBV5-1 and TRBJ2-7 for the parts outside the CDR3, the full variable domain is KAGVTQTPRYLIKTRGQQVTLSCSPISGHRSVSWYQQTPGQGLQFLFEYFSETQRNKGNFPGRFSGRQFSNSRSEMNVSTLELGDSALYLCASSLLNPGLDEQYFGPGTRLTVT.